This TCR beta chain was documented in a study of T cells in Graves' hyperthyroidism and ophthalmopathy. About the research overall: Blood from the periphery was taken at initial diagnosis, before any treatment. Whole-study results and caveats: Blood shared most expanded thyroid clonotypes above 0.001.

Germline V CDR1 and CDR2: SQVTM, ANQGSEA. Trimming removed 7 bases from V and 1 base from J; junction bases left unmatched: 2. This CDR3 is built from 13 residues. The investigators amplified TCR beta CDR3 regions from RNA transcripts. The HTBI primer set served for first-round RT-PCR of the TCR CDR3. Each CDR3 protein gets one entry after TCRdb re-called the multiplex PCR reads with MiXCR. Of nearly 750,000 distinct CDR3 sequences detected, around 40% appear once; the ten largest clones hold 31%. Remarks on this clonotype: Its matching antigen is unknown.

Sequenced input: blood. The chain carries TRBV29-1 and TRBJ2-2, with TRBD1 matching over 8 bases. The TCR was taken from a woman between 40 and 50 years old with Graves' hyperthyroidism. The CDR3 DNA is TGCAGCGCCGACAGGGGGAACACCGGGGAGCTGTTTTTT. Its protein is CSADRGNTGELFF.